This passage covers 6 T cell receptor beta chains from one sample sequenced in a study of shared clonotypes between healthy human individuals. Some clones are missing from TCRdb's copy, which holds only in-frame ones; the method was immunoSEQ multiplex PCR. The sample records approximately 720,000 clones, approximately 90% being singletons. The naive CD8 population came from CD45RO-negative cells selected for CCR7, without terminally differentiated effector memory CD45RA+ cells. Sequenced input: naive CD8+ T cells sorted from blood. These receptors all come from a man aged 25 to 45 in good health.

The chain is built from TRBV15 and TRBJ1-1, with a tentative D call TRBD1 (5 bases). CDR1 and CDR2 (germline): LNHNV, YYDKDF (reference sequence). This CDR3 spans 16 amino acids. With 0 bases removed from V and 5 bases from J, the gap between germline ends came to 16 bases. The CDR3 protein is CATSREVLGDGTEAFF. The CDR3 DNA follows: TGTGCCACCAGCAGAGAGGTATTGGGGGACGGTACTGAAGCTTTCTTT. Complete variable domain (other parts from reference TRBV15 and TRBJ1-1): DAMVIQNPRYQVTQFGKPVTLSCSQTLNHNVMYWYQQKSSQAPKLLFHYYDKDFNNEADTPDNFQSRRPNTSFCFLDIRSPGLGDTAMYLCATSREVLGDGTEAFFGQGTRLTVV.

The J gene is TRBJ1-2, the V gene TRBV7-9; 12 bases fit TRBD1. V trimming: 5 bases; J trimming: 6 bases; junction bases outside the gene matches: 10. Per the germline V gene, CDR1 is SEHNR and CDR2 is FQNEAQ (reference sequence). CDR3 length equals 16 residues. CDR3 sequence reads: CASSPAPGQGADGYTF. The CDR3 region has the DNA TGTGCCAGCAGCCCCGCCCCGGGACAGGGGGCCGATGGCTACACCTTC. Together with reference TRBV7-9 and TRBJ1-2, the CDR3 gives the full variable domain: DTGVSQNPRHKITKRGQNVTFRCDPISEHNRLYWYRQTLGQGPEFLTYFQNEAQLEKSRLLSDRFSAERPKGSFSTLEIQRTEQGDSAMYLCASSPAPGQGADGYTFGSGTRLTVV.

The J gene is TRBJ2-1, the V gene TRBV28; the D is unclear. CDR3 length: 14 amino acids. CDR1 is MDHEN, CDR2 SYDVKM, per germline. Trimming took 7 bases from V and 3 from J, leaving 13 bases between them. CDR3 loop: CASTWSSLYNEQFF. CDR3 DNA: TGTGCCAGCACCTGGAGTAGCCTCTACAATGAGCAGTTCTTC.

CDR3 sequence: CASSVTGAGNTIYF. CDR3 coding DNA: TGTGCCAGCAGCGTGACTGGCGCCGGAAACACCATATATTTT. This sequence joins TRBV9 and TRBJ1-3; D is ambiguous. Per germline, CDR1 SGDLS and CDR2 YYNGEE. Trimming removed 2 bases at V and 4 bases at J, with 10 bases between. CDR3 length: 14 amino acids.

The CDR3, as DNA: TGTGCCAGCAGCGTAGAAGGGAGGGAGACCCAGTACTTC. Translated: CASSVEGRETQYF. The genes are TRBV9 and TRBJ2-5; D might be TRBD2 (6 bases). The germline V and J ends were trimmed by 0 bases and 5 bases, with 8 bases remaining between them. The germline V gene has CDR1 SGDLS and CDR2 YYNGEE. The CDR3 is 13 residues long.

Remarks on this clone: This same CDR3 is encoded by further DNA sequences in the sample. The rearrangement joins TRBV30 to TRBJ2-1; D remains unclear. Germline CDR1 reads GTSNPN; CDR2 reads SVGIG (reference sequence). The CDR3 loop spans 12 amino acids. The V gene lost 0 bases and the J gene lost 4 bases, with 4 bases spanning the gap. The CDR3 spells CAWSVQYNEQFF. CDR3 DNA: TGTGCCTGGAGTGTACAGTACAATGAGCAGTTCTTC.